The 18 T cell receptor beta chains listed next were all sequenced from one sample in a study of blood T cell repertoires in COVID-19. Data came from immunoSEQ multiplex PCR; TCRdb stores just in-frame clones and leaves some out. The sample lists roughly 45,000 clones; roughly 93% were seen once. The sample consisted of peripheral blood. The receptors come from a man in his 60s with COVID-19, enrolled during active disease.

V usage is TRBV5-1 and J usage is TRBJ2-1; 11 bases are shared with TRBD1. With V trimmed by 7 bases and J by 1 base, 7 bases remained unmatched. Germline-derived CDR1 and CDR2 are SGHRS and YFSETQ. This CDR3 has 16 amino acids. The CDR3 DNA reads TGCGCCAGCGCGGCGGGACAGGGGGTTTCCTACAATGAGCAGTTCTTC. Protein: CASAAGQGVSYNEQFF.

The chain joins TRBV7-9 to TRBJ2-3; 7 bases are a match to TRBD1. Germline V lookup: CDR1 SEHNR, CDR2 FQNEAQ (reference sequence). This CDR3 comprises 14 residues. Trimming removed 5 bases from V and 3 bases from J; junction bases left unmatched: 5. The CDR3 protein is CASSGTAETDTQYF. The CDR3 coding sequence is TGTGCCAGCAGCGGGACAGCCGAAACAGATACGCAGTATTTT.

The rearrangement uses TRBV3-1 (or the pseudogene TRBV3-2) and TRBJ2-7, with 8 bases aligning to TRBD1. The length of the CDR3 is 14 residues. Germline V gene lookup returns CDR1 LGHDT and CDR2 YNNKEL (reference sequence). Trimming at V came to 5 bases and at J to 3 bases, leaving 6 bases not matched to a gene. CDR3 sequence reads: CASSFRTGSYEQYF. DNA of the CDR3: TGTGCCAGCAGCTTCCGGACAGGGAGCTACGAGCAGTACTTC.

This rearrangement joins TRBV5-4 to TRBJ1-4; 7 bases line up with TRBD1. Trimming took 2 bases from V and 3 from J; bases not matched to a gene: 1. Germline CDR1 is SGHNT and CDR2 is YYREEE (reference sequence). CDR3 length: 14 residues. The CDR3 sequence: CASSLGGSNEKLFF. For the CDR3, the DNA is TGTGCCAGCAGCTTAGGGGGCTCTAATGAAAAACTGTTTTTT.

V usage is TRBV2 and J usage is TRBJ1-3; D remains ambiguous. This CDR3 region has 12 residues. Trimming left V 1 base short and J 9 bases short, with 7 bases between. Germline loops: CDR1 SNHLY, CDR2 FYNNEI. The CDR3 sequence is CASSEVSPTIYF. The CDR3 bases are TGTGCCAGCAGTGAAGTTAGTCCCACCATATATTTT. The full variable domain, completed using reference TRBV2 and TRBJ1-3, is EPEVTQTPSHQVTQMGQEVILRCVPISNHLYFYWYRQILGQKVEFLVSFYNNEISEKSEIFDDQFSVERPDGSNFTLKIRSTKLEDSAMYFCASSEVSPTIYFGEGSWLTVV.

The chain employs TRBV4-3 and TRBJ1-2; D perhaps matches TRBD1 (5 bases). Deletions cut 1 base from V and 2 bases from J, with 11 bases between. From germline, CDR1 is LGHNA and CDR2 YSLEER. The CDR3 consists of 15 residues. The DNA of the CDR3 is TGCGCCAGCAGCCAAGTTGGGGCAGAGAACTATGGCTACACCTTC. It specifies CASSQVGAENYGYTF.

This chain connects TRBV9 to TRBJ2-1; the match to TRBD2 covers 11 bases. The V segment lost 4 bases and the J segment 1 base; nucleotides outside the gene matches: 4. CDR1 and CDR2 from the germline V gene are SGDLS and YYNGEE. CDR3 length: 16 residues. The CDR3 region is CASSSLAGGSYNEQFF. The CDR3 DNA reads as TGTGCCAGCAGCTCGCTAGCGGGGGGTTCCTACAATGAGCAGTTCTTC.

The J gene is TRBJ1-1, the V gene TRBV4-1, with 8 bases that match TRBD1. CDR1 is MGHRA, CDR2 YSYEKL, per germline. The CDR3 totals 15 residues. J gave up 9 bases and V 4 bases, and 13 bases lay outside the gene matches. The CDR3 sequence is CASSPSGTGPEQAFF. In DNA, the CDR3 is TGCGCCAGCAGCCCTTCCGGGACAGGCCCGGAACAAGCTTTCTTT.

This clone occurred a few times. This sequence joins TRBV5-1 and TRBJ1-4; maybe TRBD1 (6 bases). V was clipped by 0 bases and J by 7 bases, with 7 bases between them. CDR1 is SGHRS, CDR2 YFSETQ, per germline. CDR3 length equals 13 residues. The DNA for the CDR3 is TGCGCCAGCAGCTTGGAGGGGGTTGAAAAACTGTTTTTT. Protein: CASSLEGVEKLFF. Looking up the rest from reference TRBV5-1 and TRBJ1-4 gives the full variable domain: KAGVTQTPRYLIKTRGQQVTLSCSPISGHRSVSWYQQTPGQGLQFLFEYFSETQRNKGNFPGRFSGRQFSNSRSEMNVSTLELGDSALYLCASSLEGVEKLFFGSGTQLSVL.

This chain joins TRBV27 and TRBJ2-7; 7 nucleotides line up with TRBD1. The CDR3 has 16 residues. Per the germline V gene, CDR1 is MNHEY and CDR2 is SMNVEV (reference sequence). V lost 3 bases to trimming and J lost 0 bases; unmatched junction nucleotides: 8. CDR3 in DNA: TGTGCCAGCAGTTTTATAACCGGGACAGTCTCCTACGAGCAGTACTTC. The encoded protein is CASSFITGTVSYEQYF.

This sequence joins TRBV11-1 and TRBJ1-6; the D is unclear. Germline CDR1 reads SGHAT; CDR2 reads FQDESV (reference sequence). CDR3 length: 16 residues. V was pared by 1 base and J by 5 bases, with 12 bases between. This chain's CDR3 is CASSLVGQRNNSPLHF. The CDR3 DNA reads as TGTGCCAGCAGCTTAGTAGGGCAGCGGAATAATTCACCCCTCCACTTT.

The chain joins TRBV28 to TRBJ2-7, with 7 bases identical to TRBD1. The V gene end was trimmed by 5 bases and the J gene end by 6 bases; junction bases not matched to a gene: 13. The CDR3 contains 15 residues. Germline CDR1 MDHEN, CDR2 SYDVKM. CDR3 nucleotide sequence: TGTGCCAGCAGTAACCCCTCTAAGACAGGGCGCGAGCAGTACTTC. This sequence encodes CASSNPSKTGREQYF.

This chain uses TRBV12-3 or TRBV12-4 with TRBJ2-1, with D perhaps matching TRBD2 (6 bases). V dropped 0 bases and J dropped 8 bases, with 8 bases sitting between them. This CDR3 comprises 13 residues. The CDR3 DNA is TGTGCCAGCAGTTTAGCGGAGGGTTATGAGCAGTTCTTC. It specifies CASSLAEGYEQFF.

The chain has TRBV28 and TRBJ2-1; TRBD2 aligns across 7 bases. Germline values: CDR1 MDHEN, CDR2 SYDVKM. The V segment lost 8 bases and the J segment 6 bases; nucleotides outside the gene matches: 10. This CDR3 is 14 amino acids long. The DNA of the CDR3 is TGTGCCAGCCACGAACGCGGGAGTCGCAATGAGCAGTTCTTC. The encoded protein is CASHERGSRNEQFF.

The genes are TRBV30 and TRBJ1-6, with D possibly being TRBD1 (6 bases). V lost 3 bases to trimming and J lost 2 bases, with 11 bases between them. Per germline, CDR1 GTSNPN and CDR2 SVGIG (reference sequence). The CDR3 is 15 amino acids. CDR3 bases: TGTGCCTGGAGCAAAGGGGGGGCCTATAATTCACCCCTCCACTTT. It encodes CAWSKGGAYNSPLHF.

V usage is TRBV30 and J usage is TRBJ1-1; D is possibly TRBD1 (5 bases). The germline CDR1 and CDR2 sequences are GTSNPN and SVGIG (reference sequence). The CDR3 extends over 17 amino acids. Between the trimmed V and J ends, which lost 2 bases and 6 bases, there was a span of 25 bases. The CDR3 DNA sequence: TGTGCCTGGAGTCCCCGCGGGACGGCCCCAAAAAGGCCTGAAGCTTTCTTT. Protein product: CAWSPRGTAPKRPEAFF.

The J gene is TRBJ2-7, the V gene TRBV7-2, with D possibly matching TRBD1 (6 bases). The length of the CDR3 is 13 residues. The ends were cut back, 7 bases at V and 3 bases at J, with 13 bases in the middle. Germline CDR1 SGHTA, CDR2 FQGNSA. The CDR3 protein is CASKGEGGYEQYF. In DNA, the CDR3 is TGTGCCAGCAAAGGGGAAGGGGGCTACGAGCAGTACTTC.

The gene calls are TRBV9 and TRBJ1-2; D is unclear. The CDR3 has 14 residues. Germline values: CDR1 SGDLS, CDR2 YYNGEE. V lost 2 bases and J 2 bases, leaving 10 bases between the germline ends. The CDR3 DNA reads TGTGCCAGCAGCGTGATCGACACCAACTATGGCTACACCTTC. It is translated as CASSVIDTNYGYTF.